The 21 T cell receptor beta chains listed next were all sequenced from one sample in a study of T cell responses to AZD1222 COVID-19 vaccine. Sequencing used immunoSEQ multiplex PCR; TCRdb keeps in-frame clones, though not all of them. The sample records 150,000 to 180,000 clones, approximately 87% being singletons. The sequencing used peripheral blood, collected on day 0 of MenACWY control vaccination. Receptor source: an adult in good health.

The V gene is TRBV5-1, the J gene TRBJ2-6; no firm D call. The CDR3 contains 17 residues. V lost 2 bases and J 1 base, leaving 13 bases between the germline ends. Germline V CDR1 and CDR2: SGHRS, YFSETQ. CDR3 region: CASSFTTTASGANVLTF. The CDR3 coding sequence is TGCGCCAGCAGCTTCACCACGACGGCTTCTGGGGCCAACGTCCTGACTTTC.

The chain links TRBV7-2 to TRBJ2-1; 7 nucleotides agree with TRBD2. Germline V gene sequence: CDR1 SGHTA, CDR2 FQGNSA. The length of the CDR3 is 15 residues. Trimming cost V 5 bases and J 7 bases; bases outside gene matches: 11. The CDR3 coding sequence is TGTGCCAGCAGCGTCACAGGAGCGCGGGGGAATGAGCAGTTCTTC. This translates into CASSVTGARGNEQFF.

This clone appeared once. This chain connects TRBV6-1 to TRBJ2-7; a possible D gene is TRBD1 (5 bases). The germline V and J ends were trimmed by 2 bases and 6 bases, with 17 bases remaining between them. The CDR3 is 15 amino acids. CDR1 MNHNS and CDR2 SASEGT come from the germline V gene. The chain's CDR3 is CASSELAGKSAEQYF. Written as DNA, the CDR3 is TGTGCCAGCAGTGAATTGGCAGGGAAATCAGCCGAGCAGTACTTC.

The chain recombines TRBV2 with TRBJ2-7, with 7 positions matching TRBD2. This CDR3 region has 15 residues. With 5 bases clipped from V and 2 bases from J, the junction kept 9 bases outside the gene matches. The germline V gene encodes CDR1 SNHLY and CDR2 FYNNEI. This CDR3 reads CASSPSGIGPYEQYF. As DNA, the CDR3 is TGTGCCAGCAGTCCGAGCGGGATAGGGCCCTACGAGCAGTACTTC.

This clone was found many times. The same CDR3 arises from other DNA sequences in this sample as well. J is TRBJ1-2 and V is TRBV4-1; D is uncertain. This CDR3 is built from 13 residues. Looked up from germline, CDR1 is MGHRA and CDR2 is YSYEKL. V shed 0 bases and J shed 1 base, with 3 bases lying between them. The DNA of the CDR3 is TGCGCCAGCAGCCAAGACGGTAACTATGGCTACACCTTC. Its translation is CASSQDGNYGYTF.

About this clone itself: At one boundary the junction diverges from the germline segment, which might be a read error. V gene TRBV7-7 combines with J gene TRBJ1-5; D perhaps matches TRBD1 (5 bases). The CDR3 totals 18 residues. Looked up from germline, CDR1 is SSHAT and CDR2 is FNYEAQ (reference sequence). In nucleotides, the CDR3 is TGTGCTAGCAGCTTAGACGCCCACGTCAGGGAAGGTGCTCAGCCCCAGCATTTT. Its protein product is CASSLDAHVREGAQPQHF. The complete variable domain, with remaining parts taken from reference TRBV7-7 and TRBJ1-5, reads GAGVSQSPRYKVTKRGQDVTLRCDPISSHATLYWYQQALGQGPEFLTYFNYEAQPDKSGLPSDRFSAERPEGSISTLTIQRTEQRDSAMYRCASSLDAHVREGAQPQHFGDGTRLSIL.

V is TRBV19 and J is TRBJ1-5; 9 bases match TRBD1. Germline V gene data show CDR1 as LNHDA and CDR2 as SQIVND (reference sequence). CDR3 length: 14 amino acids. V trimming: 5 bases; J trimming: 7 bases; junction bases outside the gene matches: 6. CDR3 region: CASSARQGGQPQHF. CDR3 DNA sequence: TGTGCCAGTAGTGCCAGACAGGGGGGGCAGCCCCAGCATTTT.

This clone was found once. The chain couples TRBV14 to TRBJ1-2, with 7 bases identical to TRBD1. The J segment lost 5 bases and the V segment lost 3 bases, leaving 9 bases of the junction unmatched. This CDR3 contains 15 residues. Germline-derived CDR1 and CDR2 are SGHDN and FVKESK. The CDR3 is CASSHRGALPYGYTF. The CDR3 DNA is TGTGCCAGCAGCCACAGGGGGGCCCTACCTTATGGCTACACCTTC. The full variable domain, rest sourced from reference TRBV14 and TRBJ1-2, is EAGVTQFPSHSVIEKGQTVTLRCDPISGHDNLYWYRRVMGKEIKFLLHFVKESKQDESGMPNNRFLAERTGGTYSTLKVQPAELEDSGVYFCASSHRGALPYGYTFGSGTRLTVV.

V and J are TRBV28 and TRBJ1-4; tentative D call: TRBD1 (6 bases). Trimming cost V 7 bases and J 8 bases, with 11 bases left between them. This CDR3 has 12 amino acids. Germline values: CDR1 MDHEN, CDR2 SYDVKM. CDR3 coding DNA: TGTGCCAGCAAGGGGGGTGGAGAAAAACTGTTTTTT. Amino acids: CASKGGGEKLFF.

The J gene is TRBJ1-1, the V gene TRBV12-3 or TRBV12-4, with a possible D match to TRBD1 (5 bases). Trimming stripped 6 bases from V and 6 bases from J, with 14 bases between. The CDR3 loop spans 13 amino acids. The CDR3 protein is CASSRGVSAEAFF. Written as DNA, the CDR3 is TGTGCCAGCAGCCGAGGGGTCAGCGCTGAAGCTTTCTTT.

This chain's CDR3 is CASSPTAGGTSYNSPLHF. The CDR3 coding sequence is TGCGCCAGCAGCCCGACCGCTGGGGGGACGTCCTATAATTCACCCCTCCACTTT. The chain uses TRBV4-1 and TRBJ1-6; D is possibly TRBD1 (5 bases). V gave up 4 bases and J gave up 1 base, with 17 bases separating them. The CDR3 totals 18 residues. The germline V gene encodes CDR1 MGHRA and CDR2 YSYEKL.

The V and J genes are TRBV6-1 and TRBJ1-2; possibly TRBD1 for D (6 bases). Germline V gene data show CDR1 as MNHNS and CDR2 as SASEGT. Trimming stripped 5 bases from V and 2 bases from J, with 12 bases between. The length of the CDR3 is 14 residues. The CDR3 reads CASSYRDKNYGYTF. The CDR3 bases are TGTGCCAGCAGTTATAGGGACAAGAACTATGGCTACACCTTC.

The chain uses TRBV5-1 and TRBJ1-1; D gene unclear. The germline gives CDR1 SGHRS, CDR2 YFSETQ. This CDR3 has 16 residues. Trimming shortened V by 3 bases and J by 0 bases, and 15 bases separated the two germline ends. CDR3 bases: TGCGCCAGCAGCTACGGCGACCGAAATGTGAACACTGAAGCTTTCTTT. Translating it yields CASSYGDRNVNTEAFF.

CDR3 sequence: CASSLGQRTEAFF. The CDR3 bases are TGTGCCAGCAGCCTGGGACAGAGGACTGAAGCTTTCTTT. The chain combines TRBV7-9 with TRBJ1-1, with 7 bases fitting TRBD1. The CDR3 is 13 amino acids. After removal of 5 bases from V and 5 bases from J, the junction contained 5 bases not matched to a gene. In germline, CDR1 is SEHNR, CDR2 FQNEAQ (reference sequence).

This chain uses TRBV7-2 with TRBJ1-2; 11 nucleotides agree with TRBD1. Looked up from germline, CDR1 is SGHTA and CDR2 is FQGNSA. J was trimmed by 3 bases and V by 2 bases; bases with no gene match: 5. This CDR3 is built from 16 residues. The CDR3 DNA follows: TGTGCCAGCAGCTTAAGGACAGGGGGCGCATACTATGGCTACACCTTC. Translation: CASSLRTGGAYYGYTF.

This chain links TRBV11-2 with TRBJ1-4; D is undetermined. V shed 2 bases and J shed 3 bases, with 7 bases lying between them. The CDR3 length is 14 residues. Looked up from germline, CDR1 is SGHAT and CDR2 is FQNNGV. CDR3: CASSLLVANEKLFF. CDR3 in DNA: TGTGCCAGCAGCTTATTAGTAGCTAATGAAAAACTGTTTTTT.

This clone has more than one count but fewer than ten. V is TRBV28 and J is TRBJ1-2; the D gene is possibly TRBD1 (5 bases). CDR3 size: 13 residues. The germline V gene encodes CDR1 MDHEN and CDR2 SYDVKM. Between the trimmed V and J ends, which lost 2 bases and 6 bases, there was a span of 10 bases. CDR3 in amino acids: CASSLQGWDGYTF. The CDR3 DNA follows: TGTGCCAGCAGTTTACAGGGTTGGGATGGCTACACCTTC.

The chain is built from TRBV28 and TRBJ2-3, with D tentatively TRBD1 (6 bases). The CDR3 has 15 residues. Per germline, CDR1 MDHEN and CDR2 SYDVKM. Trimming shortened V by 3 bases and J by 1 base, and 11 bases separated the two germline ends. CDR3 protein: CASSLSDSRTDTQYF. In nucleotides, the CDR3 is TGTGCCAGCAGTTTGTCGGACAGCCGCACAGATACGCAGTATTTT.

CDR3 sequence (DNA): TGTGCCAGCAGCTTAGGTCTAGCGGCGGACACCGGGGAGCTGTTTTTT. This sequence encodes CASSLGLAADTGELFF. The chain has TRBV7-9 and TRBJ2-2; 7 positions match TRBD2. CDR3 length: 16 amino acids. Trimming took 1 base from V and 3 from J; bases not matched to a gene: 5. CDR1 and CDR2 from the germline V gene are SEHNR and FQNEAQ (reference sequence).

The chain uses TRBV5-1 and TRBJ2-1, with D tentatively TRBD2 (5 bases). CDR3 length equals 15 residues. Germline V gene sequence: CDR1 SGHRS, CDR2 YFSETQ. V lost 0 bases and J 0 bases, leaving 7 bases between the germline ends. The CDR3: CASSLAGDSYNEQFF. The CDR3 region has the DNA TGCGCCAGCAGCTTGGCCGGGGACTCCTACAATGAGCAGTTCTTC.

This clone was found a few times. The chain recombines TRBV6-5 with TRBJ2-7; D not resolved. This CDR3 region has 14 residues. V gave up 7 bases and J gave up 0 bases, with 13 bases separating them. The germline CDR1 and CDR2 sequences are MNHEY and SVGAGI. The CDR3 sequence is CASNPRRDSYEQYV. As DNA, the CDR3 is TGTGCCAGCAATCCCCGAAGGGACTCCTACGAGCAGTACGTC.